This T cell receptor beta chain was found in a study of shared clonotypes between healthy human individuals. Genomic DNA of every subset was divided equally among multiple immunoSEQ plates. The assay was immunoSEQ multiplex PCR, and TCRdb's table has in-frame clones only and misses some. The sample records approximately 2.3 million clones, about 92% being singletons. This CDR3 has 18 amino acids. V dropped 6 bases and J dropped 6; count of bases not matched to a gene: 15. CDR1 and CDR2 from the germline V gene are SGHRS and YFSETQ. Whole-study results and caveats: The study sampled only blood, and tissue repertoires likely differ. Estimated richness values were generally larger in naive subsets than in memory subsets.

Of note for this clone: Antigen specificity is unknown.

CD4+ cell separation produced CD45RA+ naive and CD45RA-negative memory subsets. This receptor was identified in a man aged 18 to 30 in good health. Some clones in this sample may be carry-over from other donors' samples. The chain is built from TRBV5-1 and TRBJ2-1, with TRBD2 identical over 13 bases. Material for sequencing was naive CD4+ T cells from PBMCs. The subset denotes: CD45RA+ positively selected. CDR3 DNA sequence: TGCGCCAGCACAGGACTAGCGGGAGCTACATACCGCCCCAATGAGCAGTTCTTC. This gives the protein CASTGLAGATYRPNEQFF. Drawing the rest from reference TRBV5-1 and TRBJ2-1, the complete variable domain is KAGVTQTPRYLIKTRGQQVTLSCSPISGHRSVSWYQQTPGQGLQFLFEYFSETQRNKGNFPGRFSGRQFSNSRSEMNVSTLELGDSALYLCASTGLAGATYRPNEQFFGPGTRLTVL.